The clone carrying this T cell receptor beta chain has only a few counts. The data are from a study of identical twins. Between the trimmed V and J ends, which lost 3 bases and 0 bases, there was a span of 21 bases. This CDR3 is built from 19 residues. The germline CDR1 and CDR2 sequences are KGHSH and LQKENI. MiXCR was run by TCRdb on the 5' RACE reads, yielding one entry per CDR3 protein. The sample yields under 1 million distinct CDR3 sequences, roughly an eighth seen once. This sample also belongs to another study, concerning yellow fever vaccine responses in identical twins.

The TCR was taken from a woman in her late teens or twenties in good health. The sample was PBMCs. The chain couples TRBV18 to TRBJ1-3, with D uncertain. CDR3 amino acids: CASSPLAGSRLNSGNTIYF. The CDR3, as DNA: TGTGCCAGCTCACCCCTCGCCGGCAGCAGGCTCAACTCTGGAAACACCATATATTTT.